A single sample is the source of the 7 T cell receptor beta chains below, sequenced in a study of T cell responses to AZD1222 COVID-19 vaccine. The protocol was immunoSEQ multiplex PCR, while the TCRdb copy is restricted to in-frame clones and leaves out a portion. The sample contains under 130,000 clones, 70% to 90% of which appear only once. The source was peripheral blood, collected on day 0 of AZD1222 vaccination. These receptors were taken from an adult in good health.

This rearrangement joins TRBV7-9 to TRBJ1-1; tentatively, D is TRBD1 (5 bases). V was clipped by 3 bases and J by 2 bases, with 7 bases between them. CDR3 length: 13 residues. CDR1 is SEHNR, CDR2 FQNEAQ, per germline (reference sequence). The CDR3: CASSFQGNTEAFF. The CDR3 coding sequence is TGTGCCAGCAGCTTCCAGGGAAACACTGAAGCTTTCTTT.

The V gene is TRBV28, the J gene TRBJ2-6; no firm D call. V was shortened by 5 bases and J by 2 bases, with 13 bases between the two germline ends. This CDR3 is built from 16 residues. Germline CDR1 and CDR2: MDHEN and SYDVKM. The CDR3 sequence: CASSPPQSPGANVLTF. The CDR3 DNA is TGTGCCAGCAGTCCCCCCCAATCCCCTGGGGCCAACGTCCTGACTTTC. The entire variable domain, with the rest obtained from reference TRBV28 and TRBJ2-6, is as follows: DVKVTQSSRYLVKRTGEKVFLECVQDMDHENMFWYRQDPGLGLRLIYFSYDVKMKEKGDIPEGYSVSREKKERFSLILESASTNQTSMYLCASSPPQSPGANVLTFGAGSRLTVL.

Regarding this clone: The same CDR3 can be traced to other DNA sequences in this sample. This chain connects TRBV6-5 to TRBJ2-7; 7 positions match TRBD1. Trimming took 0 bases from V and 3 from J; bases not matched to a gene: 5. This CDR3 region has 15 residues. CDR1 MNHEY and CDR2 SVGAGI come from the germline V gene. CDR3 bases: TGTGCCAGCAGTTACTCGATCGCAGGGGGCTACGAGCAGTACTTC. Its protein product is CASSYSIAGGYEQYF.

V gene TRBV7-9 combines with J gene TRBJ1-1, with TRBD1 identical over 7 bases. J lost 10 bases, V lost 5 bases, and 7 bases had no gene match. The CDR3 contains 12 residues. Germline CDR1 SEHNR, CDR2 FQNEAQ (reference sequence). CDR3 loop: CASSATTGLAFF. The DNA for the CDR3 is TGTGCCAGCAGCGCGACGACAGGGTTAGCTTTCTTT.

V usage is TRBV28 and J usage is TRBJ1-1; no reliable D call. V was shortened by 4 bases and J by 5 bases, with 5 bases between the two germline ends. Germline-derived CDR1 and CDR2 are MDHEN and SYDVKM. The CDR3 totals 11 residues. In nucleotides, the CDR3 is TGTGCCAGCAGTTCCCAAACTGAAGCTTTCTTT. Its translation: CASSSQTEAFF.

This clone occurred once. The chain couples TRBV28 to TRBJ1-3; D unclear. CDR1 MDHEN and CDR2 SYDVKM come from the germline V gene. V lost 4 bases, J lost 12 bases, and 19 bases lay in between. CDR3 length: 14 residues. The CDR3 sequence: CASSSPERVRGIYF. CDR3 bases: TGTGCCAGCAGTTCTCCCGAGCGGGTTAGAGGCATATATTTT.

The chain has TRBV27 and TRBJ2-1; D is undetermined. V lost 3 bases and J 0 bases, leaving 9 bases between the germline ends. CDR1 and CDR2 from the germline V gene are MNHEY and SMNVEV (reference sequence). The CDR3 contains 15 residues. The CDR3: CASSFAPTSYNEQFF. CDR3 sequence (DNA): TGTGCCAGCAGTTTCGCTCCCACCTCCTACAATGAGCAGTTCTTC.